This T cell receptor (beta chain) was captured by sequencing in a study of blood T cell repertoires in COVID-19. The CDR3 extends over 16 amino acids. V gave up 0 bases and J gave up 5 bases, with 15 bases separating them. Per the germline V gene, CDR1 is SGHRS and CDR2 is YFSETQ. Clones were read by immunoSEQ multiplex PCR, and TCRdb kept only the in-frame ones, dropping some. Of roughly 65,000 clones in the sample, about 92% were seen once. Sequences were obtained from peripheral blood. The chain joins TRBV5-1 to TRBJ2-1; D remains ambiguous. The TCR was taken from a man aged 55 to 70 with acute or convalescent COVID-19. This CDR3 reads CASSLEVHYPNNEQFF. The CDR3, as DNA: TGCGCCAGCAGCTTGGAGGTGCACTACCCGAACAATGAGCAGTTCTTC.